The next 13 T cell receptor beta chains were all read from a single sample in a study of identical twins (dated by TCRdb to about 2016). Libraries were constructed by 5' RACE. Sequencing was carried out with an Illumina HiSeq 2000. Through fastp at Q25 and MiXCR, TCRdb rebuilt clones from the public reads, retaining in-frame beta chains. Each CDR3 protein gets just one entry, which takes the most common genes and DNA from the rows behind it. The sample includes roughly 690,000 distinct CDR3 sequences, with 21% observed a single time. Approximately 4.3% of the sample lies in the top ten. The data also belong to a second study, concerning T cells expressing NK-cell markers.

Sequences were obtained from PBMCs. The receptors come from a woman aged 18-29 years in good health.

V is TRBV11-2 and J is TRBJ2-1; D possibly corresponds to TRBD2 (5 bases). CDR3 length: 14 residues. Germline lookup yields CDR1 SGHAT and CDR2 FQNNGV. The V end was cut by 3 bases, the J end by 10 bases, with 16 bases between. The CDR3 region is CASSFDTRRVEQFF. In DNA form, the CDR3 reads TGTGCCAGCAGCTTCGACACACGGCGGGTCGAGCAGTTCTTC. The full variable domain, completed using reference TRBV11-2 and TRBJ2-1, is EAGVAQSPRYKIIEKRQSVAFWCNPISGHATLYWYQQILGQGPKLLIQFQNNGVVDDSQLPKDRFSAERLKGVDSTLKIQPAKLEDSAVYLCASSFDTRRVEQFFGPGTRLTVL.

The chain recombines TRBV5-1 with TRBJ1-2, with D unresolved. CDR1 is SGHRS and CDR2 is YFSETQ in the germline V gene. The V end lost 2 bases, the J end lost 6 bases, and 14 bases lay between the germline ends. CDR3 length: 14 residues. The CDR3 here is CASSFSGDSHGYTF. The CDR3 DNA reads as TGCGCCAGCAGCTTTTCCGGGGATTCCCATGGCTACACCTTC.

This clonotype was detected a few times. The chain couples TRBV9 to TRBJ2-2, with 12 positions matching TRBD2. The CDR3 runs 16 residues. Germline V gene data show CDR1 as SGDLS and CDR2 as YYNGEE. The trim removed 3 bases at V and 2 bases at J, leaving 2 bases unmatched. This CDR3 reads CASSGLAGANTGELFF. The CDR3 region has the DNA TGTGCCAGCAGCGGACTAGCGGGAGCTAACACCGGGGAGCTGTTTTTT.

In this sample, this clonotype turned up once. This chain connects TRBV10-3 to TRBJ2-5; D is unclear. The CDR3 is 12 amino acids. CDR1 is ENHRY, CDR2 SYGVKD, per germline. Trimming took 4 bases from V and 9 from J, leaving 12 bases between them. The DNA for the CDR3 is TGTGCCATCAGTGCTGGCGAGAGGCCCCAGTACTTC. Its protein product is CAISAGERPQYF.

This clonotype appeared a few times. V and J are TRBV6-5 and TRBJ2-3, with 8 bases aligning to TRBD2. The V gene's germline CDR1 is MNHEY and CDR2 SVGAGI. The junction had 9 bases not matched to a gene; V was cut back by 4 bases and J by 3 bases. The CDR3 covers 16 residues. As DNA, the CDR3 is TGTGCCAGCAGTTCCGGCGGGGGGCGGGGGACAGATACGCAGTATTTT. It is translated as CASSSGGGRGTDTQYF.

This chain uses TRBV2 with TRBJ1-2; D remains unclear. Germline CDR1 SNHLY, CDR2 FYNNEI. V lost 2 bases, J lost 0 bases, and 16 bases lay in between. The length of the CDR3 is 17 residues. The CDR3 sequence: CASSENVRPDPNYGYTF. CDR3 bases: TGTGCCAGCAGTGAAAATGTAAGGCCAGATCCTAACTATGGCTACACCTTC.

The genes are TRBV6-6 and TRBJ2-7; tentatively, D is TRBD2 (6 bases). Between the trimmed V and J ends, which lost 10 bases and 5 bases, there was a span of 12 bases. The CDR3 contains 11 residues. The V gene's germline CDR1 is MNHNY and CDR2 SVGAGI (reference sequence). CDR3 amino acids: CATTGVDEQYF. CDR3 nucleotides: TGTGCCACCACGGGAGTGGACGAGCAGTACTTC.

The V gene is TRBV29-1, the J gene TRBJ2-1; possibly TRBD2 for D (5 bases). Germline loops: CDR1 SQVTM, CDR2 ANQGSEA. This CDR3 contains 14 residues. Trimming shortened V by 0 bases and J by 8 bases, and 14 bases separated the two germline ends. CDR3: CSVEDLRGVDEQFF. The DNA of the CDR3 is TGCAGCGTTGAAGATCTTCGGGGTGTGGATGAGCAGTTCTTC.

Only a few counts were recorded for this clonotype. This sequence joins TRBV7-8 and TRBJ1-4; TRBD1 might be the D (5 bases). The germline gives CDR1 SGHVS, CDR2 FQNEAQ. Trimming stripped 3 bases from V and 7 bases from J, with 9 bases between. This CDR3 is 13 amino acids long. The CDR3 region has the DNA TGTGCCAGCAGCTTGTTCCAGGGTGAAAAACTGTTTTTT. It yields the protein CASSLFQGEKLFF.

This clonotype turned up a few times. This chain's CDR3 is CASSLGRVSTDTQYF. DNA for the CDR3: TGTGCCAGCAGCTTAGGACGCGTTAGCACAGATACGCAGTATTTT. J is TRBJ2-3 and V is TRBV7-2; D is undetermined. The germline gives CDR1 SGHTA, CDR2 FQGNSA. V was shortened by 1 base and J by 0 bases, with 8 bases between the two germline ends. There are 15 residues in the CDR3.

Ten or more counts support this clonotype. CDR3 DNA: TGCAGTTTATGGGGACAGGGCACAGATACGCAGTATTTT. Its protein product is CSLWGQGTDTQYF. The chain couples TRBV20-1 to TRBJ2-3; 8 bases are shared with TRBD1. Germline trimming cut 8 bases from V and 1 base from J; bases unmatched to any gene: 5. This CDR3 contains 13 residues. CDR1 is DFQATT, CDR2 SNEGSKA, per germline (reference sequence).

Only a few counts were recorded for this clonotype. The rearrangement joins TRBV6-2 or TRBV6-3 to TRBJ2-1, with 8 bases matching TRBD1. There are 13 residues in the CDR3. Germline V gives CDR1 MNHEY, CDR2 SVGEGT. The ends lost 1 base at V and 10 bases at J; junction bases unmatched: 3. The CDR3 here is CASSYYGQGEQFF. The CDR3 DNA follows: TGTGCCAGCAGTTACTACGGACAGGGCGAGCAGTTCTTC.

The chain links TRBV4-1 to TRBJ2-7, with 8 positions matching TRBD2. The CDR3 totals 15 residues. Looked up from germline, CDR1 is MGHRA and CDR2 is YSYEKL. Trimming removed 4 bases from V and 2 bases from J; junction bases left unmatched: 7. The CDR3 sequence is CASSPSGLGPYEQYF. The CDR3 DNA is TGCGCCAGCAGCCCCTCGGGACTAGGGCCCTACGAGCAGTACTTC.